The source of this T cell receptor (beta chain) is a study of cytomegalovirus exposure and HLA in healthy donors. The approximately 120-subject validation cohort, separate from the 666-subject first cohort, included the donors. Clones were read by immunoSEQ multiplex PCR, and TCRdb kept only the in-frame ones, dropping some. The sample has around 190,000 clones; about 89% are singletons. Germline V gene data show CDR1 as SGHRS and CDR2 as YFSETQ. This CDR3 is built from 13 residues. V dropped 0 bases and J dropped 6 bases, with 10 bases sitting between them. Sample: PBMCs. The TCR comes from a young man in good health and CMV-seropositive. The chain is built from TRBV5-1 and TRBJ2-7, with D maybe TRBD2 (6 bases). CDR3: CASSLGGVGEQYF. In nucleotides, the CDR3 is TGCGCCAGCAGCTTGGGCGGGGTTGGCGAGCAGTACTTC.